This TCR beta chain was sequenced in a study of identical twins. CDR3 length equals 12 residues. V was clipped by 2 bases and J by 7 bases, with 6 bases between them. The sample holds many counts of this clonotype. What it binds is unknown. Template switching introduced a universal primer site, and the cDNA bore unique molecular identifiers. TCRdb redid the calling of the 5' RACE reads with MiXCR, one entry per CDR3 protein. The sample consists of 400,000 or so distinct CDR3 sequences, roughly 9% of them appearing once. Whole-study findings and limits: Researchers reported weaker excess twin sharing in beta out-of-frame sequences.

Sequenced material: naive T cells sorted from blood. The origin of this receptor is a woman aged 45-60 years in good health. The chain carries TRBV12-3 or TRBV12-4 and TRBJ2-1, with D possibly matching TRBD2 (5 bases). The CDR3 region has the DNA TGTGCCAGCAGTTTATCGGGGAATGAGCAGTTCTTC. This encodes CASSLSGNEQFF.